This T cell receptor beta chain was documented in a study of control samples from healthy donors and cancer patients. With 7 bases clipped from V and 7 bases from J, the junction kept 6 bases outside the gene matches. The CDR3 loop spans 13 amino acids. Germline assignment: CDR1 MNHNY and CDR2 SVGAGI (reference sequence). The data were produced by immunoSEQ multiplex PCR, yet TCRdb's version contains in-frame clones alone and is incomplete. The table shows 200,000 to 250,000 clones, with just under 95% occurring only once. The receptor's source is a man aged 45-65 years in good health. The sample comprised blood. The rearrangement links TRBV6-6 to TRBJ1-2; 10 bases fit TRBD1. CDR3 in amino acids: CASNTRDRGGYTF. The DNA of the CDR3 is TGTGCCAGCAATACCCGGGACAGGGGTGGCTACACCTTC.